This T cell receptor (beta chain) appears in the sequencing data of a study of T cell clones after liver transplantation (dated by TCRdb to between 2018 and 2020). Regarding the complete study: The samples were obtained from ITN030ST, a randomized trial that attempted immunosuppression withdrawal within 2 years after liver transplantation. After a pre-transplant mixed lymphocyte reaction, TCRbeta sequencing was used to pinpoint donor-reactive T cell clones, which were subsequently tracked in post-transplant blood. As an antigen-independent comparator for the donor-reactive sequences, third party-reactive TCRbeta sequences from pre-transplant MLRs were identified as well. Of the eight recipients, a few were HCV-positive, while the remaining recipients had been transplanted for non-autoimmune, non-viral indications. Until randomization at 12-24 months post-transplant, subjects were given standard immunosuppression, with no induction therapy. Tolerance meant complete immunosuppression withdrawal for at least one year without liver enzymes rising beyond twice the upper limit of normal. Blood samples were collected pre-transplant, pre-randomization before withdrawal, and post-randomization after either full withdrawal or failed withdrawal. A cohort of 8 liver transplant recipients was studied, of whom 3 were classified as tolerant and 5 as non-tolerant. What the study reported, not specific to this receptor: A greater decline was seen for donor-reactive sequences than for third party-reactive sequences, suggesting partial antigen-specific deletion unrelated to withdrawal success. In most of the 8 subjects, regardless of tolerance or HCV status, circulating donor-reactive CD4 TCRbeta sequences dropped significantly post-transplant. Low numbers of available donor cells limited the measurable donor-reactive repertoire in two subjects. The conclusions were considered preliminary, being limited by small, heterogeneous patient numbers and non-standardized post-transplant time points. When repertoire turnover was taken into account, detection of donor-reactive sequences was significantly reduced in 7 of 8 subjects for CD4 and in 8 of 8 subjects for CD8. Since no allograft tissue specimens were available, donor-reactive T cells may have migrated into the graft instead of being deleted.

The CDR3 runs 15 amino acids, cysteine and phenylalanine included. Of the read, only the CDR3 DNA is kept; its 45 bases are in frame from base 1. The germline V gene provides CDR1 SGHVS and CDR2 FNYEAQ. Unmatched junction bases come to 5, with V trimmed by 3 bases and J by 6 bases. Regarding this clone: The antigen this receptor binds is unknown. No quality values exist for individual bases; no much larger clone is one base distant.

High-throughput TCRbeta CDR3 sequencing of frozen genomic DNA was performed by immunoSEQ, including PCR amplification, mapping, bias correction and internal controls. On the study's bioinformatics: Only productive rearrangements were retained, with each unique TCRbeta sequence defined by its CDR3 nucleotide sequence together with its V and J gene. A sequence counted as donor-reactive only if the sequence showed at least 5-fold expansion in CFSE-low cells compared with unstimulated pre-transplant cells and had a frequency of at least 0.01%. Minimum frequency thresholds were set for each subject on the basis of the unstimulated sample with the lowest template count, so that a detection power of at least 90% was ensured. Jensen-Shannon divergence between the top 1000 TCRbeta sequences post-transplant and pre-transplant was used to measure repertoire turnover. Changes in detection of donor-reactive sequences were assessed with two-sided Fisher's exact tests. TCRdb's version of the immuneACCESS table is confined to in-frame rearrangements and falls short of the full clone set. An unresolved V gene accounts for under half of the shortfall where checked; the remainder is of unknown origin. The V and J calls and clone size were taken over from that table, and D and trimming were inferred from the DNA. A total of tens of thousands of clones appear in this sample, over 60% of them only once. Clones ranked in the top ten supply around 9.1% of the sample.

Thawed unstimulated PBMCs were stained for CD3, CD4 and CD8 and FACS-sorted into CD3+CD4+ and CD3+CD8+ populations. All 8 studied subjects were randomized to withdrawal of immunosuppression. The Qiagen DNeasy Blood and Tissue Kit was used for isolation of genomic DNA. This chain joins TRBV7-6 to TRBJ2-5; 12 bases in between match TRBD2. Here the sequenced sample was CD4+ T cells from blood, taken at the 22-month timepoint. This receptor was identified in a human patient who received a liver transplant. Some T cells present after a transplant may be cells of the graft donor. For the CDR3, the sequence is CASSLWTSGTQTQYF. The nucleotide sequence reads as follows: TGTGCCAGCAGCTTGTGGACTAGCGGGACGCAGACCCAGTACTTC.